The 27 T cell receptor beta chains listed next were all sequenced from one sample in a study of human T cells and chemical hapten exposure. TCRdb re-analysed the RACE reads in MiXCR, keeping a single row per CDR3 protein. The sample has tens of thousands of distinct CDR3 sequences, over 10% seen once. Time point noted: patch test 3, about 24 weeks after DPC sensitization. Indicated treatment: therapeutic diphenylcyclopropenone sensitization with weekly scalp DPC. The sample in question was whole blood, obtained in connection with sensitization to the hapten diphenylcyclopropenone (DPC). The receptor set was obtained from a woman aged 45-65 years with alopecia areata. Some clones in this sample may be carry-over from other donors' samples.

In this sample, this clonotype turned up a few times. The rearrangement uses TRBV28 and TRBJ1-1, with D hard to call. Trimming left V 2 bases short and J 1 base short, with 5 bases between. Germline V gives CDR1 MDHEN, CDR2 SYDVKM. This CDR3 has 13 residues. The CDR3 loop is CASSLLGNTEAFF. The CDR3 coding sequence is TGTGCCAGCAGTTTACTAGGGAACACTGAAGCTTTCTTT.

The sample holds many counts of this clonotype. J is TRBJ1-1 and V is TRBV12-3 or TRBV12-4; unclear D gene. The CDR3 loop spans 13 amino acids. Between the trimmed V and J ends, which lost 6 bases and 1 base, there was a span of 9 bases. The CDR3 nucleotides are TGTGCCAGCAGCACCACGGCGAACACTGAAGCTTTCTTT. Amino acid sequence: CASSTTANTEAFF.

This clonotype was seen more than once but under ten times. CDR3 sequence reads: CASRPLRRDEETQYF. The CDR3 coding sequence is TGTGCCAGCAGACCCCTGAGGAGGGACGAGGAGACCCAGTACTTC. The rearrangement uses TRBV6-1 and TRBJ2-5, with D possibly TRBD2 on 6 matching bases. The CDR3 spans 15 residues. Germline CDR1 reads MNHNS; CDR2 reads SASEGT. V was pared by 6 bases and J by 5 bases, with 19 bases between.

This clonotype was seen a handful of times. This rearrangement joins TRBV27 to TRBJ1-5, with 8 bases that match TRBD1. There are 16 residues in the CDR3. The V gene's germline CDR1 is MNHEY and CDR2 SMNVEV (reference sequence). Trimming removed 5 bases from V and 4 bases from J; junction bases left unmatched: 10. The CDR3 reads CASSPRQGLENQPQHF. The CDR3 region has the DNA TGTGCCAGCAGTCCCCGACAGGGGCTAGAGAATCAGCCCCAGCATTTT.

This clonotype was observed at least ten times. Sequence at one end of the junction differs from germline and may be a read error. This chain joins TRBV24-1 and TRBJ2-2; TRBD2 matches at 10 bases. From germline, CDR1 is KGHDR and CDR2 SFDVKD. The CDR3 is 14 residues long. The CDR3 DNA is TGTGCCGCCAGGACTAGCGGTGGAACCGGGGAGCTGTTTTTT. Its protein is CAARTSGGTGELFF.

The chain couples TRBV7-2 to TRBJ2-1; 8 nucleotides align to TRBD2. J gave up 7 bases and V 2 bases, and 7 bases lay outside the gene matches. Germline CDR1 reads SGHTA; CDR2 reads FQGNSA. The CDR3 runs 15 residues. CDR3 nucleotide sequence: TGTGCCAGCAGCTTAAATAAGCGGGAGTCAAATGAGCAGTTCTTC. Translating it yields CASSLNKRESNEQFF.

The chain uses TRBV5-6 and TRBJ2-1, with D possibly called TRBD1 or TRBD2 (5 bases each). This CDR3 is 14 amino acids long. Germline CDR1 is SGHDT and CDR2 is YYEEEE. V lost 5 bases to trimming and J lost 8 bases, with 17 bases between them. The CDR3 DNA reads as TGTGCCAGCAGTTTTCAGGGAGTTGGGCATGAGCAGTTCTTC. Protein: CASSFQGVGHEQFF.

Many counts were recorded for this clonotype. The chain uses TRBV7-9 and TRBJ2-4; D is ambiguous. This CDR3 is built from 13 residues. Germline CDR1 and CDR2: SEHNR and FQNEAQ (reference sequence). The germline V and J ends were trimmed by 3 bases and 0 bases, with 3 bases remaining between them. The DNA of the CDR3 is TGTGCCAGCAGCTTTGTAGCCAAAAACATTCAGTACTTC. As protein: CASSFVAKNIQYF.

This clonotype appeared a few times. The DNA of the CDR3 is TGTGCCAGCAGTTACGGGACTAGCGGGAGGGGCGAGCAGTACTTC. It codes for CASSYGTSGRGEQYF. V is TRBV6-5 and J is TRBJ2-7; TRBD2 matches 16 bases. This CDR3 is built from 15 residues. J lost 6 bases, V lost 2 bases, and 1 base had no gene match. CDR1 and CDR2 from the germline V gene are MNHEY and SVGAGI.

This clonotype was observed at least ten times. The chain combines TRBV5-1 with TRBJ1-1, with D possibly matching TRBD1 (6 bases). V lost 0 bases and J 11 bases, leaving 29 bases between the germline ends. CDR3 length: 18 amino acids. Germline CDR1 reads SGHRS; CDR2 reads YFSETQ. The CDR3 DNA reads as TGCGCCAGCAGCTTGGAAGGGTTGGTTCGCGCTGACCAGGGGTATGCTTTCTTT. This encodes CASSLEGLVRADQGYAFF.

This clonotype was counted at least ten times. V gene TRBV15 combines with J gene TRBJ2-5; TRBD2 matches at 9 bases. The CDR3 consists of 17 residues. Germline lookup yields CDR1 LNHNV and CDR2 YYDKDF (reference sequence). The ends lost 0 bases at V and 4 bases at J; junction bases unmatched: 9. DNA of the CDR3: TGTGCCACCAGCAGAGAAGTTGCGGGAGGGCCTGGAGAGACCCAGTACTTC. Amino acid sequence: CATSREVAGGPGETQYF. Full variable domain (missing parts from reference TRBV15 and TRBJ2-5): DAMVIQNPRYQVTQFGKPVTLSCSQTLNHNVMYWYQQKSSQAPKLLFHYYDKDFNNEADTPDNFQSRRPNTSFCFLDIRSPGLGDTAMYLCATSREVAGGPGETQYFGPGTRLLVL.

This clonotype appeared many times. The chain uses TRBV3-1 and TRBJ2-5; D possibly uses TRBD1 or TRBD2 (5 bases each). V was trimmed by 10 bases and J by 7 bases, leaving 16 bases between them. Germline-derived CDR1 and CDR2 are LGHDT and YNNKEL (reference sequence). The CDR3 has 12 residues. This chain's CDR3 is CATRDEPGTQYF. DNA of the CDR3: TGTGCCACCCGGGACGAACCAGGGACCCAGTACTTC.

This clonotype turned up a few times. J is TRBJ1-1 and V is TRBV28; D is uncertain. V gave up 2 bases and J gave up 1 base, with 5 bases separating them. Germline-derived CDR1 and CDR2 are MDHEN and SYDVKM. This CDR3 region has 13 residues. This CDR3 is CASSLTANTEAFF. CDR3 bases: TGTGCCAGCAGTTTAACAGCGAACACTGAAGCTTTCTTT.

The sample holds a few counts of this clonotype. The J gene is TRBJ2-7, the V gene TRBV10-3; D might be TRBD2 (6 bases). The CDR3 covers 15 residues. Trimming removed 2 bases from V and 3 bases from J, with 14 bases in between. From germline, CDR1 is ENHRY and CDR2 SYGVKD. The CDR3 here is CAISERGVANYEQYF. The DNA of the CDR3 is TGTGCCATCAGTGAGCGCGGGGTGGCTAACTACGAGCAGTACTTC.

This sequence joins TRBV29-1 and TRBJ2-7; possibly TRBD1 for D (5 bases). The CDR3 is 15 residues long. V dropped 6 bases and J dropped 3 bases, with 21 bases sitting between them. Germline V CDR1 and CDR2: SQVTM, ANQGSEA. This chain's CDR3 is CSVLTLQTANYEQYF. DNA of the CDR3: TGCAGCGTCCTCACCCTCCAGACAGCCAACTACGAGCAGTACTTC.

The V and J genes are TRBV7-9 and TRBJ2-7; 8 bases are a match to TRBD1. CDR1 is SEHNR and CDR2 is FQNEAQ in the germline V gene (reference sequence). V lost 6 bases to trimming and J lost 6 bases; unmatched junction nucleotides: 10. The CDR3 covers 14 residues. CDR3 protein: CASSPMTGDFEQYF. For the CDR3, the DNA is TGTGCCAGCAGTCCAATGACAGGGGATTTCGAGCAGTACTTC.

This clonotype turned up a few times. The chain uses TRBV6-5 and TRBJ2-7; 9 bases match TRBD2. CDR3 length: 16 amino acids. V lost 5 bases to trimming and J lost 6 bases; unmatched junction nucleotides: 14. Germline loops: CDR1 MNHEY, CDR2 SVGAGI. CDR3 sequence: CASSRGRSGRLAEQYF. The CDR3 DNA follows: TGTGCCAGCAGTCGGGGGAGGAGCGGGAGGTTGGCCGAGCAGTACTTC.

This clonotype was detected a few times. The rearrangement links TRBV2 to TRBJ2-7; a weak D match, TRBD1 (6 bases). CDR3 size: 12 residues. V was cut by 8 bases and J by 11 bases, with 19 bases left in between. CDR1 is SNHLY and CDR2 is FYNNEI in the germline V gene. CDR3 DNA: TGTGCCAGCGGGGGTGAGGTACAGGGAAAGTACTTC. The encoded protein is CASGGEVQGKYF.

This clonotype showed up many times. The chain carries TRBV29-1 and TRBJ2-3; D is perhaps TRBD2 (6 bases). V lost 3 bases and J lost 0, with 7 bases in between. The CDR3 has 13 residues. The germline CDR1 and CDR2 sequences are SQVTM and ANQGSEA. The CDR3 here is CSVDSGSTDTQYF. The CDR3 nucleotides read TGCAGCGTTGACAGCGGGAGCACAGATACGCAGTATTTT.

Many counts were recorded for this clonotype. The V and J genes are TRBV12-3 or TRBV12-4 and TRBJ1-1; D unresolved. The CDR3 is 14 amino acids. V dropped 3 bases and J dropped 2 bases, with 10 bases sitting between them. CDR3 amino acids: CASSFSGANTEAFF. As DNA, the CDR3 is TGTGCCAGCAGTTTTTCGGGAGCCAACACTGAAGCTTTCTTT.

This clonotype was recorded at least ten times. This chain joins TRBV19 and TRBJ2-7, with a tentative D call TRBD2 (6 bases). The CDR3 loop spans 13 amino acids. Trimming cost V 9 bases and J 1 base, with 13 bases left between them. The germline V gene encodes CDR1 LNHDA and CDR2 SQIVND (reference sequence). This CDR3 reads CARGGGRSYEQYF. CDR3 DNA: TGTGCCAGGGGAGGTGGTAGGTCCTACGAGCAGTACTTC.

The chain couples TRBV6-2 or TRBV6-3 to TRBJ1-2; TRBD1 matches at 7 bases. J gave up 3 bases and V 8 bases, and 6 bases lay outside the gene matches. CDR1 and CDR2 (germline): MNHEY, SVGEGT. The CDR3 runs 13 residues. The CDR3 region is CASENRGDYGYTF. The CDR3 region has the DNA TGTGCCAGCGAGAACAGGGGAGACTATGGCTACACCTTC.

CDR3 in amino acids: CASSQATSQPQHF. DNA for the CDR3: TGTGCCAGCAGCCAAGCCACGAGCCAGCCCCAGCATTTT. V usage is TRBV3-1 and J usage is TRBJ1-5; D unclear. Germline V lookup: CDR1 LGHDT, CDR2 YNNKEL (reference sequence). Deletions cut 1 base from V and 7 bases from J, with 8 bases between. This CDR3 is 13 amino acids long. Supplemented by reference TRBV3-1 and TRBJ1-5, the full variable domain reads DTAVSQTPKYLVTQMGNDKSIKCEQNLGHDTMYWYKQDSKKFLKIMFSYNNKELIINETVPNRFSPKSPDKAHLNLHINSLELGDSAVYFCASSQATSQPQHFGDGTRLSIL.

This clonotype was observed at least ten times. The chain couples TRBV20-1 to TRBJ1-5; no reliable D call. V was shortened by 6 bases and J by 0 bases, with 18 bases between the two germline ends. The CDR3 extends over 16 amino acids. Germline V lookup: CDR1 DFQATT, CDR2 SNEGSKA (reference sequence). In DNA form, the CDR3 reads TGCAGTGCCCCCAGCCGGCAGCCCAATAGCAATCAGCCCCAGCATTTT. It is translated as CSAPSRQPNSNQPQHF.

This rearrangement joins TRBV18 to TRBJ1-5; D is unclear. The germline V and J ends were trimmed by 3 bases and 7 bases, with 16 bases remaining between them. Germline V gene lookup returns CDR1 KGHSH and CDR2 LQKENI. This CDR3 is built from 15 residues. The CDR3 bases are TGTGCCAGCTCACCCCAGGAGGTGGGGTTACAGCCCCAGCATTTT. It codes for CASSPQEVGLQPQHF.

This clonotype was observed at least ten times. The J gene is TRBJ2-5, the V gene TRBV28; 7 bases are shared with TRBD1. The CDR3 spans 14 residues. The germline V gene has CDR1 MDHEN and CDR2 SYDVKM. Trimming took 8 bases from V and 4 from J; bases not matched to a gene: 10. DNA for the CDR3: TGTGCCAGCCGAGACAGGGATGATCTAGAGACCCAGTACTTC. Its protein is CASRDRDDLETQYF.

The table lists this clonotype with many counts. This chain links TRBV7-9 with TRBJ2-7, with a possible D match to TRBD2 (6 bases). Germline V gene sequence: CDR1 SEHNR, CDR2 FQNEAQ (reference sequence). V lost 4 bases to trimming and J lost 4 bases, with 17 bases between them. The length of the CDR3 is 15 residues. DNA of the CDR3: TGTGCCAGCAGCTCTCTTGGCGGGACCTCTTACGAGCAGTACTTC. Its translation: CASSSLGGTSYEQYF.